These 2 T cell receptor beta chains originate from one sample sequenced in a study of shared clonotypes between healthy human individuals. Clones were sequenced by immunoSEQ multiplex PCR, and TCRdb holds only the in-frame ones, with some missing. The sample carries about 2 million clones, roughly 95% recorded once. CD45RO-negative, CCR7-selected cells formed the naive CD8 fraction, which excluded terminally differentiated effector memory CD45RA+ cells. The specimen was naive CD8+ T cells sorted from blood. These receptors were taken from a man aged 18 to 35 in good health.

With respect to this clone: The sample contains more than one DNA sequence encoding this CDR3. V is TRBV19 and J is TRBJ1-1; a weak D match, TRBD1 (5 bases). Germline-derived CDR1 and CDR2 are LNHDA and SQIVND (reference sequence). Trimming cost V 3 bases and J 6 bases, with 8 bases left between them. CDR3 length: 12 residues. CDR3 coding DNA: TGTGCCAGTAGTATCGGGGGATCTGAAGCTTTCTTT. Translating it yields CASSIGGSEAFF.

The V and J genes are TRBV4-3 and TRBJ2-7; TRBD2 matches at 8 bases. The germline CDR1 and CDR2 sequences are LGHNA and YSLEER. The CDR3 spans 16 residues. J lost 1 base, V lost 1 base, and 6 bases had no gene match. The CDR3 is CASSQALASGSYEQYF. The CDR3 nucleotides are TGCGCCAGCAGCCAAGCTCTGGCTAGCGGGTCCTACGAGCAGTACTTC.